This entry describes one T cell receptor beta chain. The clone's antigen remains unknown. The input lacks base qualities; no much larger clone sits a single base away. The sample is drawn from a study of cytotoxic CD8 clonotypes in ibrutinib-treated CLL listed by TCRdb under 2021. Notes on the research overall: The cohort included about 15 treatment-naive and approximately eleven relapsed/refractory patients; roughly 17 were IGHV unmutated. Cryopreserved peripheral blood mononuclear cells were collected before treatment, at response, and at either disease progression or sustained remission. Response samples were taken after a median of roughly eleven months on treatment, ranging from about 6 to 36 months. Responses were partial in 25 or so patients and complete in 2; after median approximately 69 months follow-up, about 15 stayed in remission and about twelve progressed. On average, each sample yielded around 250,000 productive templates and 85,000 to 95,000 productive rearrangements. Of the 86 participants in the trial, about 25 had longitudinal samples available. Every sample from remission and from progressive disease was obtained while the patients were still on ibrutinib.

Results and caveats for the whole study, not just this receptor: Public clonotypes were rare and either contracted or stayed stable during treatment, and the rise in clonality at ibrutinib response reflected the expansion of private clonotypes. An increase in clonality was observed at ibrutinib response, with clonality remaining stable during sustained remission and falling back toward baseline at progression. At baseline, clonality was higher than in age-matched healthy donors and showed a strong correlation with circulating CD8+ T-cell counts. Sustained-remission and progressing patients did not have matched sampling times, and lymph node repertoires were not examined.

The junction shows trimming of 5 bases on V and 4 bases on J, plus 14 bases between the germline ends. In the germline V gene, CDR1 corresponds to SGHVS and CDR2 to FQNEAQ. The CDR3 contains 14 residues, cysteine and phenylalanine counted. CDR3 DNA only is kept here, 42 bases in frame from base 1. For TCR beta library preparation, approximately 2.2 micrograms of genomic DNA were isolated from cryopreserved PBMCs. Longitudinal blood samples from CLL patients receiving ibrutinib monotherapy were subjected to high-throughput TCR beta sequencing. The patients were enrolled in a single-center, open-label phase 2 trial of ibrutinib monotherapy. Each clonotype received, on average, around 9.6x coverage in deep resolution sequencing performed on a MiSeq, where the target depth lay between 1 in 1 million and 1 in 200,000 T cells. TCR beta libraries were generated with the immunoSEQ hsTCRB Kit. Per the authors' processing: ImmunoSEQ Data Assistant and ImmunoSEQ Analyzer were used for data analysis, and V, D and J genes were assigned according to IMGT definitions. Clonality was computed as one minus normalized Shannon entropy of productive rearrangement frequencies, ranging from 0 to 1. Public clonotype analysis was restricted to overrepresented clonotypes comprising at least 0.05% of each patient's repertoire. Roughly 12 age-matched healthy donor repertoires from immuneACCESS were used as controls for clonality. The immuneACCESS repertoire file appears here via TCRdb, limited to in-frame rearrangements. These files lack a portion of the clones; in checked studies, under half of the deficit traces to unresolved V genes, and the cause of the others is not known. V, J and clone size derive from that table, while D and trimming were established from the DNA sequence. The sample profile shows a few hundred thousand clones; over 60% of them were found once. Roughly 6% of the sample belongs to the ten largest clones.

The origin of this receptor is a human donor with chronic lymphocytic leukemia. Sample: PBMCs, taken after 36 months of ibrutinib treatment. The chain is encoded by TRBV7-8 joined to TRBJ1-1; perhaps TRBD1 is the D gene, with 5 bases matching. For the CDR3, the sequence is CASSTDPGGTEAFF. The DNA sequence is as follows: TGTGCCAGCAGCACCGACCCCGGGGGCACTGAAGCTTTCTTT. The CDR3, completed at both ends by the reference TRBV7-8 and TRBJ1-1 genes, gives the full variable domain GAGVSQSPRYKVAKRGQDVALRCDPISGHVSLFWYQQALGQGPEFLTYFQNEAQLDKSGLPSDRFFAERPEGSVSTLKIQRTQQEDSAVYLCASSTDPGGTEAFFGQGTRLTVV.